These 7 T cell receptor beta chains came from one sample sequenced in a study of chemoradiotherapy in HPV16-positive cancers. This table comes from immunoSEQ multiplex PCR, and its TCRdb copy is limited to in-frame clones, with some not included. This table holds about 34,000 clones, 80% to 95% found once. The sequencing used blood, collected from a patient who underwent chemoradiotherapy. The receptors derive from a human donor with HPV-associated anogenital cancer.

CDR3: CAWSPKLAEGGRETQYF. Written as DNA, the CDR3 is TGTGCCTGGAGTCCGAAACTAGCGGAGGGGGGGCGAGAGACCCAGTACTTC. The rearrangement links TRBV30 to TRBJ2-5; TRBD2 aligns across 8 bases. The CDR3 covers 17 residues. Germline V lookup: CDR1 GTSNPN, CDR2 SVGIG (reference sequence). The V and J ends lost 2 bases and 4 bases, in that order; junction bases with no gene match: 15.

This sequence joins TRBV2 and TRBJ2-7; TRBD2 might be the D (5 bases). Germline V gene data show CDR1 as SNHLY and CDR2 as FYNNEI. V was pared by 4 bases and J by 0 bases, with 13 bases between. The CDR3 is 15 residues long. The CDR3 nucleotides read TGTGCCAGCAGTGCCGCCTACGGAGGCTCCTACGAGCAGTACTTC. Translating gives CASSAAYGGSYEQYF. Combining the CDR3 with reference TRBV2 and TRBJ2-7 gives the whole variable domain EPEVTQTPSHQVTQMGQEVILRCVPISNHLYFYWYRQILGQKVEFLVSFYNNEISEKSEIFDDQFSVERPDGSNFTLKIRSTKLEDSAMYFCASSAAYGGSYEQYFGPGTRLTVT.

The rearrangement links TRBV5-4 to TRBJ2-2; D uncertain. The CDR3 has 15 amino acids. Trimming stripped 4 bases from V and 1 base from J, with 11 bases between. Germline lookup yields CDR1 SGHNT and CDR2 YYREEE (reference sequence). This CDR3 reads CASSNTLKNTGELFF. For the CDR3, the DNA is TGTGCCAGCAGCAATACCCTGAAGAACACCGGGGAGCTGTTTTTT.

The V and J genes are TRBV5-1 and TRBJ2-2; D not resolved. Germline values: CDR1 SGHRS, CDR2 YFSETQ. The V end was cut by 1 base, the J end by 1 base, with 8 bases between. CDR3 length equals 15 residues. The CDR3 DNA sequence: TGCGCCAGCAGCTTGTCCATTCTGAACACCGGGGAGCTGTTTTTT. It translates to CASSLSILNTGELFF.

The chain employs TRBV4-2 and TRBJ1-1; D gene ambiguous. Trimming shortened V by 1 base and J by 1 base, and 4 bases separated the two germline ends. The CDR3 is 13 residues long. Germline V gene lookup returns CDR1 LGHNA and CDR2 YNFKEQ. The CDR3 loop is CASSQGPNTEAFF. The CDR3 DNA reads as TGTGCCAGCAGCCAAGGACCGAACACTGAAGCTTTCTTT.

This chain links TRBV6-7 with TRBJ1-1; tentatively, D is TRBD1 (6 bases). TRBV6-7 is noted as an ORF with a role that remains uncertain. V was pared by 7 bases and J by 3 bases, with 12 bases between. CDR3 length: 13 residues. The CDR3 bases are TGTGCCAGCAACTTAGGGGGGGACACTGAAGCTTTCTTT. This codes for CASNLGGDTEAFF.

This chain links TRBV7-9 with TRBJ2-4, with D possibly being TRBD2 (6 bases). Germline lookup yields CDR1 SEHNR and CDR2 FQNEAQ (reference sequence). The V and J ends lost 2 bases and 0 bases respectively, with 14 bases between them. This CDR3 comprises 17 residues. This chain's CDR3 is CASSLSPGVAAKNIQYF. The CDR3 DNA follows: TGTGCCAGCAGCTTATCCCCGGGAGTAGCAGCCAAAAACATTCAGTACTTC.